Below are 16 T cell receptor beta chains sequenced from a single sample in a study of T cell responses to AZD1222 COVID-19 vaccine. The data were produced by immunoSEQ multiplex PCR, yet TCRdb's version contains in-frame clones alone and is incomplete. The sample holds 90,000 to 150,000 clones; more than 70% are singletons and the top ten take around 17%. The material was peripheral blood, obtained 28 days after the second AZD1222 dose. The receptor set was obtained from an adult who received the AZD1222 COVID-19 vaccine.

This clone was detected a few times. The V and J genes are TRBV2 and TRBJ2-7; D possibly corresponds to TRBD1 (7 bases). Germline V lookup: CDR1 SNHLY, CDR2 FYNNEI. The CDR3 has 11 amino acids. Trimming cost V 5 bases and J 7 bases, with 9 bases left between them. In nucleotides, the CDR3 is TGTGCCAGCAGTCCAGGGGGGGAGCAGTACTTC. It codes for CASSPGGEQYF. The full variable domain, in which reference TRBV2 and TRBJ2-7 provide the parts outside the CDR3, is EPEVTQTPSHQVTQMGQEVILRCVPISNHLYFYWYRQILGQKVEFLVSFYNNEISEKSEIFDDQFSVERPDGSNFTLKIRSTKLEDSAMYFCASSPGGEQYFGPGTRLTVT.

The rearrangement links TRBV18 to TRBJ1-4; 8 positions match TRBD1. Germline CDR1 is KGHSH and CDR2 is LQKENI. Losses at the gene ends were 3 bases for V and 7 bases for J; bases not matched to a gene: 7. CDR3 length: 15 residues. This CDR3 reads CASSPWTGLSEKLFF. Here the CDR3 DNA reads TGTGCCAGCTCACCTTGGACAGGGTTGAGTGAAAAACTGTTTTTT.

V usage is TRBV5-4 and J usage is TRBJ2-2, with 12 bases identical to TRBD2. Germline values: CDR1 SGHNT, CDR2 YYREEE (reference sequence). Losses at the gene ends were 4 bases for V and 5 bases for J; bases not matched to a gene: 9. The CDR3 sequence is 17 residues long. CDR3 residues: CASSPSLAGGWTGELFF. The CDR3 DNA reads TGTGCCAGCAGCCCCTCCCTAGCGGGGGGGTGGACCGGGGAGCTGTTTTTT.

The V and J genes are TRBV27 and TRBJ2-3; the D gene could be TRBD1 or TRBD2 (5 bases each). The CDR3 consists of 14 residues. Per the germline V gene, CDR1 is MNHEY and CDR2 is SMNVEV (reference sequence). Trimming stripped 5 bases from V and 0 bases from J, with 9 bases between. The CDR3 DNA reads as TGTGCCAGCAGTCTGGGGGTTAGCACAGATACGCAGTATTTT. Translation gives CASSLGVSTDTQYF.

CDR3 region: CASSLAFQAGANVLTF. For the CDR3, the DNA is TGTGCCAGCAGCTTAGCGTTCCAGGCTGGGGCCAACGTCCTGACTTTC. The chain employs TRBV7-2 and TRBJ2-6; D is unresolved. This CDR3 region has 16 residues. V lost 0 bases to trimming and J lost 2 bases, with 8 bases between them. CDR1 is SGHTA and CDR2 is FQGNSA in the germline V gene. The full variable domain, its missing parts supplied by reference TRBV7-2 and TRBJ2-6, is GAGVSQSPSNKVTEKGKDVELRCDPISGHTALYWYRQSLGQGLEFLIYFQGNSAPDKSGLPSDRFSAERTGGSVSTLTIQRTQQEDSAVYLCASSLAFQAGANVLTFGAGSRLTVL.

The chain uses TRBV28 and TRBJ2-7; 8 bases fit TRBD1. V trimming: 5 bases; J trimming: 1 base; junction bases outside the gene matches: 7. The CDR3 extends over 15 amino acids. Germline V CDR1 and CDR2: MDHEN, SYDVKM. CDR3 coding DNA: TGTGCCAGCAGTATTTGGACAGGGACGTCCTACGAGCAGTACTTC. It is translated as CASSIWTGTSYEQYF.

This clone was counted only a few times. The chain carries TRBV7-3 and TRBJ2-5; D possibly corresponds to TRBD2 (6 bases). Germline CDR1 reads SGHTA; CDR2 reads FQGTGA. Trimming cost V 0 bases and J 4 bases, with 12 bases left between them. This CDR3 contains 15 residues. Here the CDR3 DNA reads TGTGCCAGCAGCTTAACTAGCGGACTGGGAGAGACCCAGTACTTC. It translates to CASSLTSGLGETQYF.

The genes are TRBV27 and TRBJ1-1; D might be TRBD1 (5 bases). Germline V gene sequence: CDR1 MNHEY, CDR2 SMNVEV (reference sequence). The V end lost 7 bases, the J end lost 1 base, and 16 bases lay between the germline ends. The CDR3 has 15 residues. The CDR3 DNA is TGTGCCAGCAAATTATTTTTACAGGAGAACACTGAAGCTTTCTTT. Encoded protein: CASKLFLQENTEAFF.

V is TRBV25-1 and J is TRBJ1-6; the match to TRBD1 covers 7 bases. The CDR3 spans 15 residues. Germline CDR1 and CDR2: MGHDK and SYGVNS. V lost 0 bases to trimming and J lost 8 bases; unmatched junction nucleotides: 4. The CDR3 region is CASSEYRTGDSPLHF. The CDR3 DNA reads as TGTGCCAGCAGTGAATACCGTACAGGGGATTCACCCCTCCACTTT.

The CDR3, as DNA: TGTGCCAGCAGCTTAGCCTACAATGAGCAGTTCTTC. Translation: CASSLAYNEQFF. The chain uses TRBV7-2 and TRBJ2-1, with no clear D. The CDR3 runs to 12 residues. Trimming removed 0 bases at V and 3 bases at J, with 0 bases between. Germline CDR1 reads SGHTA; CDR2 reads FQGNSA.

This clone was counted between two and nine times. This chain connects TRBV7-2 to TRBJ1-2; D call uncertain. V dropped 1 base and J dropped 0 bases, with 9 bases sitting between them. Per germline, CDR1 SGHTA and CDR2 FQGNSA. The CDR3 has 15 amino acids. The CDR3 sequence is CASSLGGQTNYGYTF. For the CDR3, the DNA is TGTGCCAGCAGCTTAGGTGGGCAAACTAACTATGGCTACACCTTC.

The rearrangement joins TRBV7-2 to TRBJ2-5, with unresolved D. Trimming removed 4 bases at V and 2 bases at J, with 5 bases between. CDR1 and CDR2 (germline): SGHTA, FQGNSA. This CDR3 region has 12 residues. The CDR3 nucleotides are TGTGCCAGCAGCTATGAACAAGAGACCCAGTACTTC. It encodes CASSYEQETQYF.

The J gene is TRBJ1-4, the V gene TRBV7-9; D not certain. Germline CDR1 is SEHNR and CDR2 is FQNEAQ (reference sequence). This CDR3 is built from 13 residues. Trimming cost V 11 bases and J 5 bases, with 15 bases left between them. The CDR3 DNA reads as TGTGCCTGCCGATTGAGGGCGAATGAAAAACTGTTTTTT. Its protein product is CACRLRANEKLFF.

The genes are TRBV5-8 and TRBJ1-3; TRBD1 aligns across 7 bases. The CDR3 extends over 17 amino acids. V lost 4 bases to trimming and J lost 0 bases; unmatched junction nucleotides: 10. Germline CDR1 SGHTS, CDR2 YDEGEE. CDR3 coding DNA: TGTGCCAGCAGCCCGGGGACAGCTACTAGCTCTGGAAACACCATATATTTT. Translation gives CASSPGTATSSGNTIYF.

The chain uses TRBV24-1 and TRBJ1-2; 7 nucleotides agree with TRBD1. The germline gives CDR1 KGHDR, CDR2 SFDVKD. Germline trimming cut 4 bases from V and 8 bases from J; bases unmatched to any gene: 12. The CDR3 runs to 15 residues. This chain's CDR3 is CATSDPLAGGGGYTF. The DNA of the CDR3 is TGTGCCACCAGTGACCCCTTGGCAGGGGGTGGCGGCTACACCTTC.

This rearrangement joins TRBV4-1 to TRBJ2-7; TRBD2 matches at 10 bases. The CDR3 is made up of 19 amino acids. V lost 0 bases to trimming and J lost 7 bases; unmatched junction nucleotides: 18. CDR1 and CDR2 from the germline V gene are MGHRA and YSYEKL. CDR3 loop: CASSQDPAGSGGTKHEQYF. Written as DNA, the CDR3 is TGCGCCAGCAGCCAAGATCCCGCGGGTAGCGGGGGGACTAAACATGAGCAGTACTTC.